This is a list of T cell receptor beta chains from one sample in a study of blood T cell repertoires in COVID-19. Profiling relied on immunoSEQ multiplex PCR, and the TCRdb table lists in-frame clones only, not all of them. The sample consists of roughly 300,000 clones, roughly nine tenths of them appearing once. Sequenced sample: peripheral blood. The receptors originated from a woman in her thirties with COVID-19, enrolled during active disease. Both conserved end residues are part of each CDR3. D genes are given only for firm matches. Not all rows give a size; the values are once, few, many and, for expanded clones, a class.

>TRBV6-1|TRBJ1-2|NA|NA
CASSEFGSGYTF
TGTGCCAGCAGTGAATTCGGGAGTGGCTACACCTTC
>TRBV5-1|TRBJ2-3|NA|once
CASSSSTDTQYF
TGCGCCAGCAGCTCCTCCACAGATACGCAGTATTTT
>TRBV6-5|TRBJ1-1|NA|NA
CASSRSKNTEAFF
TGTGCCAGCAGCCGGTCTAAGAACACTGAAGCTTTCTTT
>TRBV10-2|TRBJ2-7|NA|NA
CASNSGGSYEQYF
TGCGCCAGCAATAGCGGAGGCTCCTACGAGCAGTACTTC
>TRBV21-1|TRBJ2-7|NA|NA
CASPFPLYEQYF
TGTGCCAGCCCCTTCCCTCTCTACGAGCAGTACTTC
>TRBV5-8|TRBJ1-1|TRBD1|once
CASSLATGGDTEAFF
TGTGCCAGCAGCTTGGCAACAGGGGGGGACACTGAAGCTTTCTTT
>TRBV6-5|TRBJ1-2|NA|NA
CASTSEPYYDGYTF
TGTGCCAGCACCTCCGAGCCCTACTATGATGGCTACACCTTC
>TRBV5-5|TRBJ2-7|NA|NA
CASSLVGGGYEQYF
TGTGCCAGCAGCTTGGTGGGGGGAGGCTACGAGCAGTACTTC
>TRBV28|TRBJ2-4|TRBD1|NA
CASSTAGTGEPMAKNIQYF
TGTGCCAGCAGTACGGCCGGGACAGGGGAGCCCATGGCCAAAAACATTCAGTACTTC
>TRBV19|TRBJ2-7|TRBD1|once
CASSTGQGSGEQYF
TGTGCCAGTAGTACCGGACAGGGGTCGGGCGAGCAGTACTTC
>TRBV11-2|TRBJ2-3|TRBD2|NA
CASSPGGTIYTDTQYF
TGTGCCAGCAGCCCGGGGGGGACTATTTACACAGATACGCAGTATTTT
>TRBV6-5|TRBJ2-5|NA|NA
CANRVWGDLETQYF
TGTGCCAACAGGGTCTGGGGGGATCTAGAGACCCAGTACTTC